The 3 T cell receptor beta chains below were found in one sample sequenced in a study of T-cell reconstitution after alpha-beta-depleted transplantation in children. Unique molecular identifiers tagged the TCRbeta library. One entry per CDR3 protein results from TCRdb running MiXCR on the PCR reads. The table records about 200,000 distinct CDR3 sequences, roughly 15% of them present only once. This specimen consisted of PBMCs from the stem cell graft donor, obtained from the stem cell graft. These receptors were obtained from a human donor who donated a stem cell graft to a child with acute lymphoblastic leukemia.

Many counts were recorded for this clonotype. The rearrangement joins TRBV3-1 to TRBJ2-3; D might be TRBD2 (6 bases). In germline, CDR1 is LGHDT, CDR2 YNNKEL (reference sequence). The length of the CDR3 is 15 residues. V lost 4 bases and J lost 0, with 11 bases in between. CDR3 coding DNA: TGTGCCAGCAGCCCGACCGGGACTAGCACAGATACGCAGTATTTT. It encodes CASSPTGTSTDTQYF.

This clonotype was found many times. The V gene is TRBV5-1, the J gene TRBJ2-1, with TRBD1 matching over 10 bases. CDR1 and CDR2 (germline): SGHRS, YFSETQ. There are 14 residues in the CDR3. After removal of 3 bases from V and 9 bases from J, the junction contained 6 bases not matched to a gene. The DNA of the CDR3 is TGCGCCAGCAGCTGGGGGACAGGGGTTAGTGAGCAGTTCTTC. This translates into CASSWGTGVSEQFF. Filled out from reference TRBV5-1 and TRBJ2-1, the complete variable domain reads KAGVTQTPRYLIKTRGQQVTLSCSPISGHRSVSWYQQTPGQGLQFLFEYFSETQRNKGNFPGRFSGRQFSNSRSEMNVSTLELGDSALYLCASSWGTGVSEQFFGPGTRLTVL.

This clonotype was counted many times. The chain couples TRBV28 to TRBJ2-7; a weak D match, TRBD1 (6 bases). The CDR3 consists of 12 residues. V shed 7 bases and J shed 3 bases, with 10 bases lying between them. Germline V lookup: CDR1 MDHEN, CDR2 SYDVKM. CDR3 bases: TGTGCCAGCAAGGACAGCCGCTACGAGCAGTACTTC. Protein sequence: CASKDSRYEQYF.